This passage covers 13 T cell receptor beta chains from one sample sequenced in a study of shared clonotypes between healthy human individuals (dated by TCRdb to the early 2020s). Library preparation employed the immunoSEQ multiplex PCR assay. As stored in TCRdb, this immuneACCESS dataset retains in-frame rearrangements with V and J assigned. A fraction of the clones does not appear; measured against another copy, unresolved V genes explain less than half of the discrepancy, and the remainder lacks a known reason. The sample table holds over a million clones, of which 75% were seen once. The ten largest clones capture over 1.3% of the sample. Source material: memory CD4+ T cells sorted from blood. The sample's cell subset or site label is to be understood as: CD45RA-negative fraction. The origin of the receptors is a man between 18 and 35 years old in good health.

The chain combines TRBV2 with TRBJ1-3, with 8 bases aligning to TRBD1. Germline V CDR1 and CDR2: SNHLY, FYNNEI. This CDR3 spans 15 amino acids. V dropped 9 bases and J dropped 4; count of bases not matched to a gene: 11. The CDR3 DNA is TGTGCCAGTCTTACCTGGACAGGGCAAGGAAACACCATATATTTT. Its protein product is CASLTWTGQGNTIYF.

The rearrangement uses TRBV27 and TRBJ2-3; 7 nucleotides align to TRBD1. Per germline, CDR1 MNHEY and CDR2 SMNVEV (reference sequence). V shed 8 bases, J shed 2 bases, and the junction held 4 bases outside the gene matches. The CDR3 extends over 13 amino acids. The CDR3 is CASHRGPTDTQYF. CDR3 sequence (DNA): TGTGCCAGCCACAGGGGACCCACAGATACGCAGTATTTT.

V is TRBV2 and J is TRBJ2-2, with D perhaps given as TRBD1 or TRBD2 (5 bases each). Germline V gene data show CDR1 as SNHLY and CDR2 as FYNNEI. The CDR3 spans 17 residues. The V end lost 7 bases, the J end lost 0 bases, and 18 bases lay between the germline ends. The CDR3 here is CASKRLTGTTNTGELFF. The CDR3 nucleotides are TGTGCCAGCAAGAGGTTGACGGGGACGACGAACACCGGGGAGCTGTTTTTT.

This clone was detected a few times. Other nucleotide sequences from this sample produce the same CDR3. V is TRBV18 and J is TRBJ1-2, with D possibly TRBD1 on 5 matching bases. The CDR3 runs 13 residues. Germline CDR1 is KGHSH and CDR2 is LQKENI. V was cut by 3 bases and J by 4 bases, with 9 bases left in between. The CDR3 DNA reads TGTGCCAGCTCACCGGCGGGGGGCTATGGCTACACCTTC. The encoded protein is CASSPAGGYGYTF.

The chain employs TRBV7-9 and TRBJ2-7; D is perhaps TRBD1 (6 bases). V lost 1 base, J lost 2 bases, and 12 bases lay in between. The CDR3 is 15 residues long. CDR1 and CDR2 from the germline V gene are SEHNR and FQNEAQ (reference sequence). This chain's CDR3 is CASSLGWGLTYEQYF. Here the CDR3 DNA reads TGTGCCAGCAGCTTAGGGTGGGGGCTGACCTACGAGCAGTACTTC.

This rearrangement joins TRBV5-3 to TRBJ2-6, with 8 bases fitting TRBD2. TRBV5-3 is known as an ORF, though its function is uncertain. The CDR3 runs 19 residues. Unmatched junction bases numbered 11, after V lost 1 base and J lost 2 bases. The CDR3 here is CARSLFPGGSLAGANVLTF. CDR3 DNA sequence: TGTGCCAGAAGCTTGTTTCCGGGGGGGTCCCTTGCTGGGGCCAACGTCCTGACTTTC.

This chain uses TRBV11-2 with TRBJ2-5; D is possibly TRBD1 or TRBD2 (5 bases each). The V and J ends lost 1 base and 2 bases respectively, with 14 bases between them. The length of the CDR3 is 16 residues. CDR1 and CDR2 (germline): SGHAT, FQNNGV. CDR3 DNA: TGTGCCAGCAGCTTAGTTGGGGCGGGCTTTCAAGAGACCCAGTACTTC. It is translated as CASSLVGAGFQETQYF.

This chain uses TRBV19 with TRBJ1-1; TRBD1 agrees at 8 bases. This CDR3 is 14 amino acids long. Germline values: CDR1 LNHDA, CDR2 SQIVND (reference sequence). J gave up 1 base and V 6 bases, and 4 bases lay outside the gene matches. CDR3 amino acids: CASSNRGENTEAFF. The CDR3 coding sequence is TGTGCCAGTAGCAACAGGGGGGAGAACACTGAAGCTTTCTTT.

Turning to this clone: Germline is not matched at one junction end, which may reflect a read error. The chain joins TRBV7-2 to TRBJ2-5; D is ambiguous. Germline CDR1 is SGHTA and CDR2 is FQGNSA. This CDR3 has 11 residues. CDR3 residues: CASSSGQAIHF. The DNA for the CDR3 is TGTGCCAGCAGCTCGGGCCAGGCCATACACTTC. Together with reference TRBV7-2 and TRBJ2-5, the CDR3 gives the full variable domain: GAGVSQSPSNKVTEKGKDVELRCDPISGHTALYWYRQSLGQGLEFLIYFQGNSAPDKSGLPSDRFSAERTGGSVSTLTIQRTQQEDSAVYLCASSSGQAIHFGPGTRLLVL.

The chain carries TRBV9 and TRBJ1-5, with D maybe TRBD1 (5 bases). The V gene lost 0 bases and the J gene lost 0 bases, with 7 bases spanning the gap. Germline CDR1 is SGDLS and CDR2 is YYNGEE. This CDR3 is built from 15 residues. The CDR3 spells CASSVAGRSNQPQHF. The DNA for the CDR3 is TGTGCCAGCAGCGTAGCAGGGCGTAGCAATCAGCCCCAGCATTTT.

V is TRBV28 and J is TRBJ2-3; 9 nucleotides agree with TRBD2. This CDR3 has 16 residues. Per the germline V gene, CDR1 is MDHEN and CDR2 is SYDVKM. The junction had 12 bases not matched to a gene; V was cut back by 7 bases and J by 4 bases. The CDR3 reads CASTSGGGGEADTQYF. The CDR3, as DNA: TGTGCCAGCACCTCCGGCGGCGGGGGGGAAGCAGATACGCAGTATTTT.

The chain uses TRBV5-1 and TRBJ2-6; 7 bases align to TRBD1. Germline CDR1 is SGHRS and CDR2 is YFSETQ. The CDR3 contains 19 residues. J was trimmed by 0 bases and V by 2 bases; bases with no gene match: 11. CDR3 residues: CASSFLGQVDFSGANVLTF. CDR3 nucleotide sequence: TGCGCCAGCAGCTTCCTTGGACAGGTTGACTTCTCTGGGGCCAACGTCCTGACTTTC.

The chain joins TRBV5-1 to TRBJ2-3, with 11 bases aligning to TRBD2. V was pared by 4 bases and J by 2 bases, with 6 bases of the junction left unmatched. This CDR3 contains 16 residues. Germline CDR1 and CDR2: SGHRS and YFSETQ. CDR3 protein: CASSPLTSGATDTQYF. CDR3 in DNA: TGCGCCAGCAGCCCCTTGACTAGCGGGGCCACAGATACGCAGTATTTT.